Below are 20 T cell receptor beta chains sequenced from a single sample in a study of cytomegalovirus exposure and HLA in healthy donors. Primers included in the PCR were 60 Vbeta and 13 Jbeta primers. Some clones are missing from TCRdb's copy, which holds only in-frame ones; the method was immunoSEQ multiplex PCR. Among 100,000 or so clones listed, 60% to 85% were seen once. What was sequenced was PBMCs. These receptors all stem from a man between 35 and 55 years old in good health and CMV-seronegative.

The chain combines TRBV7-9 with TRBJ2-7, with 9 positions matching TRBD1. Germline V lookup: CDR1 SEHNR, CDR2 FQNEAQ (reference sequence). This CDR3 contains 16 residues. V lost 3 bases and J lost 5; bases outside the gene matches: 11. CDR3 amino acids: CASSFLRGQGADEQYF. In DNA, the CDR3 is TGTGCCAGCAGCTTTTTGCGGGGACAGGGCGCCGACGAGCAGTACTTC.

This sequence joins TRBV4-3 and TRBJ1-1, with 10 bases aligning to TRBD1. From germline, CDR1 is LGHNA and CDR2 YSLEER. The CDR3 has 16 amino acids. After removal of 4 bases from V and 0 bases from J, the junction contained 5 bases not matched to a gene. The CDR3 here is CASSLDRGFMNTEAFF. In nucleotides, the CDR3 is TGCGCCAGCAGCCTGGACAGGGGGTTTATGAACACTGAAGCTTTCTTT.

This clone was counted between two and nine times. The V gene is TRBV27, the J gene TRBJ2-7; D remains ambiguous. The V gene lost 0 bases and the J gene lost 2 bases, with 5 bases spanning the gap. The germline CDR1 and CDR2 sequences are MNHEY and SMNVEV (reference sequence). This CDR3 comprises 13 residues. The CDR3 region is CASSLSGPYEQYF. As DNA, the CDR3 is TGTGCCAGCAGTTTATCCGGTCCCTACGAGCAGTACTTC.

This chain links TRBV5-4 with TRBJ2-3, with D uncertain. This CDR3 region has 13 residues. Deletions cut 2 bases from V and 0 bases from J, with 4 bases between. The germline V gene has CDR1 SGHNT and CDR2 YYREEE (reference sequence). The CDR3 region is CASSFPSTDTQYF. CDR3 DNA sequence: TGTGCCAGCAGCTTCCCTAGCACAGATACGCAGTATTTT.

The chain joins TRBV5-1 to TRBJ1-1, with TRBD1 matching 9 bases. The CDR3 loop spans 18 amino acids. V shed 7 bases and J 4 bases; nucleotides not matched to a gene: 20. CDR1 and CDR2 (germline): SGHRS, YFSETQ. The CDR3 sequence is CASHQPGQGNRVSTEAFF. CDR3 nucleotide sequence: TGCGCCAGCCACCAGCCGGGACAGGGAAATCGGGTGAGCACTGAAGCTTTCTTT.

This clone was seen just once. The V gene is TRBV6-6, the J gene TRBJ2-7; TRBD2 aligns across 8 bases. Losses at the gene ends were 5 bases for V and 4 bases for J; bases not matched to a gene: 4. This CDR3 comprises 13 residues. Germline V gene lookup returns CDR1 MNHNY and CDR2 SVGAGI (reference sequence). DNA of the CDR3: TGTGCCAGCAGTGACGGACTAGCATACGAGCAGTACTTC. Its translation: CASSDGLAYEQYF.

This clone was detected only a few times. V is TRBV27 and J is TRBJ1-5; TRBD1 aligns across 7 bases. V lost 6 bases, J lost 6 bases, and 17 bases stayed unmatched. CDR1 and CDR2 from the germline V gene are MNHEY and SMNVEV (reference sequence). This CDR3 has 17 residues. The CDR3 DNA sequence: TGTGCCAGCAGCCAGGACCCGAGACAGGGACGGGGTCAGCCCCAGCATTTT. Its protein is CASSQDPRQGRGQPQHF.

The chain couples TRBV19 to TRBJ1-1; 11 bases are a match to TRBD1. CDR1 and CDR2 from the germline V gene are LNHDA and SQIVND (reference sequence). The junction had 17 bases not matched to a gene; V was cut back by 5 bases and J by 3 bases. CDR3 length equals 19 residues. CDR3 protein: CASSLLAGQGAPVDTEAFF. The CDR3 region has the DNA TGTGCCAGTAGTCTCTTAGCCGGACAGGGGGCCCCTGTGGACACTGAAGCTTTCTTT. The whole variable domain, remainder taken from reference TRBV19 and TRBJ1-1, is DGGITQSPKYLFRKEGQNVTLSCEQNLNHDAMYWYRQDPGQGLRLIYYSQIVNDFQKGDIAEGYSVSREKKESFPLTVTSAQKNPTAFYLCASSLLAGQGAPVDTEAFFGQGTRLTVV.

This chain uses TRBV7-2 with TRBJ1-6, with a weak D call TRBD1 (6 bases). The CDR3 consists of 14 residues. V was clipped by 2 bases and J by 7 bases, with 9 bases between them. The germline gives CDR1 SGHTA, CDR2 FQGNSA. For the CDR3, the DNA is TGTGCCAGCAGCTTAACAGGGATGAATTCACCCCTCCACTTT. It encodes CASSLTGMNSPLHF.

This clone showed up just a few times. The V and J genes are TRBV4-1 and TRBJ1-2; 10 bases line up with TRBD1. The CDR3 length is 16 residues. Germline CDR1 and CDR2: MGHRA and YSYEKL. The junction had 5 bases not matched to a gene; V was cut back by 0 bases and J by 4 bases. CDR3: CASSQDRWTGGYGYTF. CDR3 DNA: TGCGCCAGCAGCCAAGATCGCTGGACAGGGGGCTATGGCTACACCTTC.

This sequence joins TRBV7-2 and TRBJ2-5; TRBD2 aligns across 9 bases. The CDR3 is made up of 15 amino acids. V lost 0 bases, J lost 4 bases, and 3 bases stayed unmatched. The germline V gene encodes CDR1 SGHTA and CDR2 FQGNSA. The CDR3 region is CASSLAPSGTETQYF. CDR3 DNA: TGTGCCAGCAGCTTAGCTCCTAGCGGGACAGAGACCCAGTACTTC.

The V call is TRBV11-2, the J call TRBJ1-2, with TRBD1 matching 7 bases. From germline, CDR1 is SGHAT and CDR2 FQNNGV. The trim removed 9 bases at V and 7 bases at J, leaving 5 bases unmatched. The CDR3 has 11 residues. The CDR3 DNA sequence: TGTGCCAGTCGACAGGGTGGTGGCTACACCTTC. It translates to CASRQGGGYTF.

The chain is built from TRBV5-1 and TRBJ2-7; TRBD2 agrees at 12 bases. Losses at the gene ends were 5 bases for V and 3 bases for J; bases not matched to a gene: 0. CDR1 is SGHRS and CDR2 is YFSETQ in the germline V gene. The CDR3 sequence is 13 residues long. The chain's CDR3 is CASRLAGGYEQYF. The DNA for the CDR3 is TGCGCCAGCAGACTAGCGGGAGGCTACGAGCAGTACTTC.

This chain uses TRBV19 with TRBJ2-7; 8 bases align to TRBD1. This CDR3 contains 13 residues. The junction had 0 bases not matched to a gene; V was cut back by 3 bases and J by 2 bases. Per germline, CDR1 LNHDA and CDR2 SQIVND (reference sequence). The chain's CDR3 is CASSMDRAYEQYF. In DNA form, the CDR3 reads TGTGCCAGTAGTATGGACAGGGCCTACGAGCAGTACTTC.

This clone has more than one count but fewer than ten. The V and J genes are TRBV6-5 and TRBJ2-1, with TRBD2 matching over 9 bases. J lost 10 bases, V lost 0 bases, and 4 bases had no gene match. The CDR3 is 14 residues long. In germline, CDR1 is MNHEY, CDR2 SVGAGI. The chain's CDR3 is CASSYSPLAGEQFF. The CDR3, as DNA: TGTGCCAGCAGTTACTCCCCTCTAGCGGGAGAGCAGTTCTTC.

CDR3 sequence reads: CASSDRENTEAFF. CDR3 bases: TGCGCCAGCAGTGACAGGGAGAACACTGAAGCTTTCTTT. This rearrangement joins TRBV10-2 to TRBJ1-1, with a possible D match to TRBD1 (5 bases). V gave up 3 bases and J gave up 1 base, with 6 bases separating them. This CDR3 contains 13 residues. Germline V CDR1 and CDR2: WSHSY, SAAADI.

The chain combines TRBV29-1 with TRBJ1-4, with D unresolved. Trimming shortened V by 4 bases and J by 8 bases, and 14 bases separated the two germline ends. The length of the CDR3 is 13 residues. Germline assignment: CDR1 SQVTM and CDR2 ANQGSEA. CDR3 loop: CSVVGGEGEKLFF. For the CDR3, the DNA is TGCAGCGTTGTTGGCGGGGAAGGGGAAAAACTGTTTTTT.

The genes are TRBV10-1 and TRBJ2-4; 9 nucleotides line up with TRBD1. Germline trimming cut 7 bases from V and 0 bases from J; bases unmatched to any gene: 7. The CDR3 has 16 residues. Germline-derived CDR1 and CDR2 are WNHNN and SYGVQD (reference sequence). The CDR3 reads CASTAGQGIAKNIQYF. CDR3 in DNA: TGCGCCAGCACTGCAGGACAGGGGATAGCCAAAAACATTCAGTACTTC.

The chain is built from TRBV5-1 and TRBJ2-1; 8 bases align to TRBD1. Trimming at V came to 4 bases and at J to 2 bases, leaving 5 bases not matched to a gene. CDR1 is SGHRS, CDR2 YFSETQ, per germline. CDR3 size: 15 residues. The CDR3 DNA reads TGCGCCAGCAGCGCAGGACAGGGCCCCTACAATGAGCAGTTCTTC. Its protein is CASSAGQGPYNEQFF.

The rearrangement links TRBV15 to TRBJ2-4; 15 bases are shared with TRBD2. Germline V gene lookup returns CDR1 LNHNV and CDR2 YYDKDF (reference sequence). The CDR3 has 16 residues. After removal of 6 bases from V and 4 bases from J, the junction contained 4 bases not matched to a gene. The CDR3 coding sequence is TGTGCCACCAGAGGACTAGCGGGAGGGGTAAAAAACATTCAGTACTTC. It translates to CATRGLAGGVKNIQYF.